The rows below give T cell receptor beta chains drawn from one sample of a study of vaccination effects on CD4 cells after COVID-19. Profiled with immunoSEQ multiplex PCR; TCRdb holds only in-frame clones, not every one. Here the sample spans approximately 70,000 clones, roughly 73% being singletons. Antigens for these TCRs are unknown. The specimen comprised CD4+ T cells from PBMCs cultured with HIV peptides, sampled before COVID-19 vaccination. The receptors derive from a human donor who had a prior SARS-CoV-2 infection. Both conserved end residues are part of each CDR3. Each record gives: CDR3 length, D gene, J gene, V gene, clone size, CDR3 protein, CDR3 DNA. A D gene is named only where the DNA matches it firmly. Not every row has a clone size; where given, it reads once, few, many or a size class.

cdr3_length: 18
d_call: TRBD2
j_call: TRBJ2-5
v_call: TRBV6-2/TRBV6-3
clone_size: -
cdr3_aa: CASSYRPQHSGGEETQYF
cdr3_nt: TGTGCCAGCAGTTACCGGCCCCAACACAGCGGGGGGGAAGAGACCCAGTACTTC

cdr3_length: 17
d_call: -
j_call: TRBJ2-3
v_call: TRBV7-2
clone_size: -
cdr3_aa: CASSSPTRAHYTDTQYF
cdr3_nt: TGTGCCAGCAGCAGCCCAACCAGGGCTCACTACACAGATACGCAGTATTTT

cdr3_length: 15
d_call: TRBD1
j_call: TRBJ1-1
v_call: TRBV4-2
clone_size: -
cdr3_aa: CASRLGQGKNTEAFF
cdr3_nt: TGTGCCAGCAGGCTCGGACAGGGGAAGAACACTGAAGCTTTCTTT

cdr3_length: 18
d_call: TRBD2
j_call: TRBJ2-5
v_call: TRBV11-1
clone_size: -
cdr3_aa: CASSLARAGGIRRETQYF
cdr3_nt: TGTGCCAGCAGCTTAGCGCGGGCGGGAGGGATCCGGCGGGAGACCCAGTACTTC

cdr3_length: 13
d_call: -
j_call: TRBJ1-4
v_call: TRBV20-1
clone_size: -
cdr3_aa: CSASTTDVEKLFF
cdr3_nt: TGCAGTGCTAGTACAACAGACGTTGAAAAACTGTTTTTT

cdr3_length: 15
d_call: -
j_call: TRBJ2-3
v_call: TRBV19
clone_size: -
cdr3_aa: CASSIDHGLSGVQYF
cdr3_nt: TGTGCCAGTAGTATAGATCACGGCCTTAGCGGAGTGCAGTATTTT

cdr3_length: 13
d_call: TRBD1
j_call: TRBJ2-2
v_call: TRBV12-3/TRBV12-4
clone_size: -
cdr3_aa: CASTLGTAGELFF
cdr3_nt: TGTGCCAGCACCTTGGGGACAGCCGGGGAGCTGTTTTTT

cdr3_length: 13
d_call: -
j_call: TRBJ1-2
v_call: TRBV5-8
clone_size: -
cdr3_aa: CASSFTGLAGYTF
cdr3_nt: TGTGCCAGCAGCTTTACAGGGTTAGCTGGCTACACCTTC

cdr3_length: 14
d_call: TRBD1
j_call: TRBJ2-7
v_call: TRBV6-5
clone_size: -
cdr3_aa: CASRMTSGGREQYF
cdr3_nt: TGTGCCAGCAGGATGACATCAGGGGGCCGCGAGCAGTACTTC

cdr3_length: 15
d_call: TRBD1
j_call: TRBJ2-1
v_call: TRBV3-1/TRBV3-2
clone_size: once
cdr3_aa: CASSQGVDREDEQFF
cdr3_nt: TGTGCCAGCAGCCAAGGGGTGGACAGGGAGGATGAGCAGTTCTTC

cdr3_length: 13
d_call: -
j_call: TRBJ1-6
v_call: TRBV5-4
clone_size: few
cdr3_aa: CASSLVVNSPLHF
cdr3_nt: TGTGCCAGCAGCTTGGTTGTGAATTCACCCCTCCACTTT

cdr3_length: 16
d_call: -
j_call: TRBJ2-5
v_call: TRBV9
clone_size: -
cdr3_aa: CASSVGPGPPQETQYF
cdr3_nt: TGTGCCAGCAGCGTAGGACCCGGGCCCCCCCAGGAGACCCAGTACTTC

cdr3_length: 13
d_call: -
j_call: TRBJ1-1
v_call: TRBV5-6
clone_size: -
cdr3_aa: CASSLATGNEAFF
cdr3_nt: TGTGCCAGCAGCTTGGCTACCGGGAATGAAGCTTTCTTT

cdr3_length: 15
d_call: TRBD2
j_call: TRBJ2-1
v_call: TRBV7-8
clone_size: -
cdr3_aa: CASSLREGPRNEQFF
cdr3_nt: TGTGCCAGCAGCTTACGGGAGGGCCCTCGCAATGAGCAGTTCTTC

cdr3_length: 16
d_call: -
j_call: TRBJ1-3
v_call: TRBV6-6
clone_size: -
cdr3_aa: CASSSSGPASGNTIYF
cdr3_nt: TGTGCCAGCAGTTCATCCGGGCCGGCGTCTGGAAACACCATATATTTT

cdr3_length: 15
d_call: -
j_call: TRBJ2-1
v_call: TRBV5-4
clone_size: -
cdr3_aa: CASTLGGSQYNEQFF
cdr3_nt: TGTGCCAGCACCCTGGGCGGGTCTCAGTACAATGAGCAGTTCTTC

cdr3_length: 13
d_call: -
j_call: TRBJ2-1
v_call: TRBV19
clone_size: -
cdr3_aa: CASSQNTYNEQFF
cdr3_nt: TGTGCCAGTAGTCAAAATACCTACAATGAGCAGTTCTTC

cdr3_length: 14
d_call: -
j_call: TRBJ2-7
v_call: TRBV7-8
clone_size: -
cdr3_aa: CASSPREYSYEQYF
cdr3_nt: TGTGCCAGCAGCCCGAGGGAGTATTCCTACGAGCAGTACTTC

cdr3_length: 15
d_call: TRBD1
j_call: TRBJ1-4
v_call: TRBV7-9
clone_size: -
cdr3_aa: CASSSRTGLNEKLFF
cdr3_nt: TGTGCCAGCAGCTCGCGGACAGGCCTTAATGAAAAACTGTTTTTT

cdr3_length: 15
d_call: TRBD1
j_call: TRBJ1-4
v_call: TRBV25-1
clone_size: -
cdr3_aa: CASSPRTGNDEKLFF
cdr3_nt: TGTGCCAGCAGTCCTCGGACAGGGAACGATGAAAAACTGTTTTTT

cdr3_length: 15
d_call: -
j_call: TRBJ2-4
v_call: TRBV30
clone_size: -
cdr3_aa: CAWSNGGLAKNIQYF
cdr3_nt: TGTGCCTGGAGTAATGGGGGCTTGGCCAAAAACATTCAGTACTTC

cdr3_length: 15
d_call: TRBD1
j_call: TRBJ2-5
v_call: TRBV7-9
clone_size: once
cdr3_aa: CASSSGQGRLETQYF
cdr3_nt: TGTGCCAGCAGCTCCGGACAGGGGAGGTTGGAGACCCAGTACTTC

cdr3_length: 16
d_call: TRBD1
j_call: TRBJ1-2
v_call: TRBV5-4
clone_size: -
cdr3_aa: CASSDHEDRAVGGYTF
cdr3_nt: TGTGCCAGCAGCGACCACGAAGACAGGGCGGTGGGTGGCTACACCTTC

cdr3_length: 15
d_call: TRBD2
j_call: TRBJ2-1
v_call: TRBV24-1
clone_size: -
cdr3_aa: CATSPASGAYNEQFF
cdr3_nt: TGTGCCACCAGTCCGGCTAGCGGAGCCTACAATGAGCAGTTCTTC

cdr3_length: 20
d_call: TRBD2
j_call: TRBJ2-5
v_call: TRBV24-1
clone_size: -
cdr3_aa: CATSGASGGDKYRYQETQYF
cdr3_nt: TGTGCCACCAGTGGGGCTAGCGGGGGGGATAAATACCGGTACCAAGAGACCCAGTACTTC

cdr3_length: 14
d_call: -
j_call: TRBJ1-2
v_call: TRBV4-2
clone_size: -
cdr3_aa: CASSQDYSNYGYTF
cdr3_nt: TGTGCCAGCAGCCAAGACTACTCTAACTATGGCTACACCTTC

cdr3_length: 16
d_call: TRBD1
j_call: TRBJ1-2
v_call: TRBV9
clone_size: -
cdr3_aa: CASSREGRGAVYGYTF
cdr3_nt: TGTGCCAGCAGCAGAGAGGGCAGGGGGGCTGTCTATGGCTACACCTTC

cdr3_length: 14
d_call: -
j_call: TRBJ1-2
v_call: TRBV5-8
clone_size: -
cdr3_aa: CASSLSGGRYGYTF
cdr3_nt: TGTGCCAGCAGCCTCTCGGGGGGGAGGTATGGCTACACCTTC

cdr3_length: 16
d_call: TRBD1
j_call: TRBJ2-3
v_call: TRBV19
clone_size: -
cdr3_aa: CASSPDRDWSTDTQYF
cdr3_nt: TGTGCCAGTAGTCCGGACAGGGACTGGAGCACAGATACGCAGTATTTT

cdr3_length: 11
d_call: -
j_call: TRBJ2-7
v_call: TRBV30
clone_size: -
cdr3_aa: CAWGTGREQYF
cdr3_nt: TGTGCCTGGGGGACCGGTAGGGAGCAGTACTTC

cdr3_length: 13
d_call: -
j_call: TRBJ2-5
v_call: TRBV4-1
clone_size: -
cdr3_aa: CASSQGVLETQYF
cdr3_nt: TGCGCCAGCAGCCAAGGGGTATTGGAGACCCAGTACTTC

cdr3_length: 15
d_call: -
j_call: TRBJ2-2
v_call: TRBV7-3
clone_size: few
cdr3_aa: CASSLQSGLDGELFF
cdr3_nt: TGTGCCAGCAGCTTACAGTCAGGGTTGGACGGGGAGCTGTTTTTT

cdr3_length: 12
d_call: -
j_call: TRBJ2-1
v_call: TRBV2
clone_size: -
cdr3_aa: CASGRQRNEQFF
cdr3_nt: TGTGCCAGCGGGAGACAGAGGAATGAGCAGTTCTTC

cdr3_length: 14
d_call: -
j_call: TRBJ2-7
v_call: TRBV25-1
clone_size: -
cdr3_aa: CASSVGRDSYEQYF
cdr3_nt: TGTGCCAGCAGTGTGGGCAGGGACTCCTACGAGCAGTACTTC

cdr3_length: 16
d_call: TRBD1
j_call: TRBJ1-1
v_call: TRBV7-8
clone_size: -
cdr3_aa: CASSDRDRPRNTEAFF
cdr3_nt: TGTGCCAGCAGTGATAGGGACAGGCCAAGGAACACTGAAGCTTTCTTT

cdr3_length: 15
d_call: TRBD2
j_call: TRBJ2-5
v_call: TRBV5-1
clone_size: -
cdr3_aa: CASSLGPAGTETQYF
cdr3_nt: TGCGCCAGCAGCTTGGGCCCAGCGGGGACTGAGACCCAGTACTTC

cdr3_length: 14
d_call: -
j_call: TRBJ1-2
v_call: TRBV3-1/TRBV3-2
clone_size: -
cdr3_aa: CASSQEIRGYGYTF
cdr3_nt: TGTGCCAGCAGCCAAGAAATTCGGGGATATGGCTACACCTTC

cdr3_length: 16
d_call: -
j_call: TRBJ1-4
v_call: TRBV5-1
clone_size: -
cdr3_aa: CASSLTPQESNEKLFF
cdr3_nt: TGCGCCAGCAGCCTGACCCCTCAGGAAAGTAATGAAAAACTGTTTTTT

cdr3_length: 13
d_call: -
j_call: TRBJ1-6
v_call: TRBV30
clone_size: -
cdr3_aa: CACTDAYNSPLHF
cdr3_nt: TGTGCCTGTACGGACGCCTATAATTCACCCCTCCACTTT

cdr3_length: 15
d_call: -
j_call: TRBJ1-1
v_call: TRBV5-1
clone_size: -
cdr3_aa: CASSLVAGGTTEAFF
cdr3_nt: TGCGCCAGCAGCTTGGTGGCAGGAGGAACCACTGAAGCTTTCTTT

cdr3_length: 15
d_call: -
j_call: TRBJ2-3
v_call: TRBV5-1
clone_size: -
cdr3_aa: CASSLVHRITDTQYF
cdr3_nt: TGCGCCAGCAGCTTGGTACACAGGATTACAGATACGCAGTATTTT

cdr3_length: 14
d_call: -
j_call: TRBJ1-1
v_call: TRBV7-9
clone_size: -
cdr3_aa: CASSLLGAGTEAFF
cdr3_nt: TGTGCCAGCAGCTTATTGGGGGCTGGCACTGAAGCTTTCTTT

cdr3_length: 13
d_call: -
j_call: TRBJ2-3
v_call: TRBV12-3/TRBV12-4
clone_size: -
cdr3_aa: CASSLSRADTQYF
cdr3_nt: TGTGCCAGCAGTTTGAGTCGTGCAGATACGCAGTATTTT

cdr3_length: 17
d_call: TRBD1
j_call: TRBJ1-1
v_call: TRBV6-4
clone_size: once
cdr3_aa: CASVHPGQPTSDTEAFF
cdr3_nt: TGTGCCAGCGTTCACCCGGGACAGCCTACATCGGACACTGAAGCTTTCTTT

cdr3_length: 19
d_call: -
j_call: TRBJ2-3
v_call: TRBV21-1
clone_size: -
cdr3_aa: CASSKGERECISSTDTQYF
cdr3_nt: TGTGCCAGCAGCAAAGGGGAGCGGGAGTGTATTTCTAGCACAGATACGCAGTATTTT

cdr3_length: 12
d_call: -
j_call: TRBJ1-1
v_call: TRBV11-1
clone_size: -
cdr3_aa: CASSFRAAEAFF
cdr3_nt: TGTGCCAGCAGCTTCAGGGCGGCTGAAGCTTTCTTT